This T cell receptor (beta chain) was identified during a study of massively parallel sequencing of T cell beta chains (dated by TCRdb to about 2009). A note on the overall study: The study profiled human TCR beta CDR3 diversity in peripheral blood using 5'-RACE, Illumina short-read sequencing and a dedicated short-read assembly strategy.

V and J lose 1 base and 4 bases, and a span of 11 bases separates them. CDR1 and CDR2 are read off the germline V gene as MGHDK and SYGVNS. The CDR3 goes from the cysteine to the phenylalanine over 15 residues. Only the CDR3 DNA is retained, 45 bases long and in frame from the first base. Study-wide conclusions, independent of this receptor: TRBV usage was found to range from around 0.0099% for TRBV17 to 24.6% for TRBV20-1, and TRBJ usage was found to range from less than 2% for TRBJ2-6 to roughly 17% for TRBJ2-1. Across the 33,664 distinct clonotypes, single-copy clonotypes accounted for roughly 70% of clonotypes yet represented only about 19% of assemblies. The reported gene usage frequencies may have been skewed by preferential PCR amplification of some TRBV and TRBJ sequences. The length of CDR3 beta varied from 21 to 81 nucleotides, with the peak at 45 nucleotides. A unique TRBV gene could be assigned to only about 23,000 (around 70%) of the clonotypes. Because the RNA was pooled from many donors, population-average clonotype abundance rather than any individual repertoire is reflected in the results. A single sequence read was the only support for most clonotypes (about 60% of the 33,664), which could in principle inflate the apparent diversity. In subsampling, clonotype counts increased linearly with read number, which indicated that sequencing depth was far from saturation.

All donors in the pool were aged about 18 to 45 years, and the pool included more than 300 males and around 170 females. From approximately 170 liters of pooled peripheral blood, peripheral leukocyte polyA+ RNA was isolated. The starting material was a commercial mRNA preparation from normal human peripheral blood leukocytes pooled from about 530 individuals. Sequencing was carried out with an Illumina Genome Analyzer II. After two rounds of nested PCR using TRBC1/TRBC2-specific primers, a RACE product of roughly 520 bp was obtained and then gel-purified. To give RACE a 5' anchor, first-strand cDNA synthesis used a TRBC-specific primer together with a template-switching oligonucleotide. Since the RACE amplicon was too long to sequence directly with short reads, the amplicon was concatemerized by ligation and then sheared by sonication. PAGE was used to isolate a size fraction of 100 to 300 bp, and that fraction then underwent shotgun sequencing on the Illumina platform. In separate runs on an Illumina GAII, sequencing yielded 18.8 million 36-nt reads and 21.7 million 50-nt single-end reads. On the authors' methods: iSSAKE, run with parameters -m 15, -o 2 and -r 0.7, was used to assemble the pooled 40,582,229 reads. Reads aligning to the ends of Ensembl TRBV gene predictions that carried unmatched junctional bases were used to seed de novo CDR3 beta assemblies. Rather than raw read depth, the number of matching assembled contigs was used to estimate clonotype abundance. Of the assembled clonotypes, 2,098 (approximately 6%) were found to have in-frame stop codons and were removed, so that around 35,000 productive clonotypes were retained. Sanger sequencing of cloned RACE products gave about 280 unique TCR sequences, and roughly 63% of them were also found in the Illumina assembly. TCRdb ran its own pipeline on the public reads, namely fastp trimming at Q25 and MiXCR clone calling, and kept in-frame beta chains. Each entry merges the rows of one CDR3 protein and shows their most common DNA and genes. It is TCRdb's table, rather than the study itself, that gives the V and J calls and clone size. The sample table contains over 3,500 distinct CDR3 sequences; only one count was recorded for roughly two fifths of them. Of the sample, about 2.8% is held by the ten largest clones.

In regard to this clonotype: Its cognate antigen has yet to be identified. Base qualities are not provided; no much larger clone lies one nucleotide away.

This receptor was taken from a pool of human donors in good health; the sample was commercial RNA pooled from many donors. The sequenced sample was commercial RNA from peripheral blood pooled from many donors. The sequence is built from TRBV25-1 and TRBJ1-5, with TRBD1 perhaps the D gene, on 5 matching bases. The CDR3: CASSESGTVNQPQHF. The sequence in DNA is TGTGCCAGCAGTGAATCCGGGACGGTGAATCAGCCCCAGCATTTT. The CDR3, completed at both ends by the reference TRBV25-1 and TRBJ1-5 genes, gives the full variable domain EADIYQTPRYLVIGTGKKITLECSQTMGHDKMYWYQQDPGMELHLIHYSYGVNSTEKGDLSSESTVSRIRTEHFPLTLESARPSHTSQYLCASSESGTVNQPQHFGDGTRLSIL.